This record covers a single T cell receptor beta chain. The sample originates from a study of blood T cell repertoires in COVID-19. Clones were read by immunoSEQ multiplex PCR, and TCRdb kept only the in-frame ones, dropping some. The sample comprises 350,000 to 550,000 clones, around 89% of which are singletons, and around 1.1% rests with the top ten. Germline V CDR1 and CDR2: SGHAT, FQNNGV. This CDR3 contains 19 residues. The V and J ends lost 0 bases and 0 bases respectively, with 18 bases between them. The TCR comes from a man younger than 45 who had recovered from COVID-19. The V call is TRBV11-2, the J call TRBJ2-4, with D possibly matching TRBD2 (5 bases). The sample taken for sequencing was PBMCs or T cells enriched from blood (not recorded which). CDR3 DNA sequence: TGTGCCAGCAGCTTAGACTTACTAAGACTAAAGCTAGCCAAAAACATTCAGTACTTC. Amino acids: CASSLDLLRLKLAKNIQYF. Filled out from reference TRBV11-2 and TRBJ2-4, the complete variable domain reads EAGVAQSPRYKIIEKRQSVAFWCNPISGHATLYWYQQILGQGPKLLIQFQNNGVVDDSQLPKDRFSAERLKGVDSTLKIQPAKLEDSAVYLCASSLDLLRLKLAKNIQYFGAGTRLSVL.